The 3 T cell receptor beta chains presented below share a single source sample, sequenced in a study of CD8+CD57+ T cells in acquired aplastic anemia. An expansion of CD8+CD57+ cells by flow cytometry had been shown in patients chosen for sequencing. TCR beta VDJ and CDR3 profiles were obtained from a genomic DNA template. TCRdb reprocessed the reads via MiXCR and lists one record per CDR3 protein. The sample includes 150,000 to 200,000 distinct CDR3 sequences, around 43% of them seen just once. The sequenced sample was sorted CD4+, CD8+, or CD8+CD57+ T cells (not recorded which) from PBMCs. The source of these receptors is a human donor with aplastic anemia.

Many counts were recorded for this clonotype. V and J are TRBV7-2 and TRBJ2-1; the match to TRBD1 covers 8 bases. In germline, CDR1 is SGHTA, CDR2 FQGNSA. Trimming cost V 5 bases and J 8 bases; bases outside gene matches: 2. This CDR3 spans 12 amino acids. CDR3 sequence (DNA): TGTGCCAGCAGCCGGACAGGGTATGAGCAGTTCTTC. It is translated as CASSRTGYEQFF.

This clonotype came up a few times. The CDR3, as DNA: TGTGCCACCAGCAGTATAACGTCAGGGGAGCTAGATACGCAGTATTTT. It is translated as CATSSITSGELDTQYF. The chain carries TRBV15 and TRBJ2-3; D perhaps matches TRBD1 (6 bases). CDR1 is LNHNV and CDR2 is YYDKDF in the germline V gene (reference sequence). CDR3 size: 16 residues. With 3 bases removed from V and 5 bases from J, the gap between germline ends came to 18 bases.

V and J are TRBV25-1 and TRBJ2-1; 13 nucleotides align to TRBD2. The CDR3 extends over 16 amino acids. Germline CDR1 MGHDK, CDR2 SYGVNS. V was clipped by 4 bases and J by 0 bases; unmatched bases: 0. For the CDR3, the DNA is TGTGCCAGCAGTGGGACTAGCGGGAGCTCCTACAATGAGCAGTTCTTC. It encodes CASSGTSGSSYNEQFF.